This entry lists 3 T cell receptor beta chains sequenced from one sample in a study of CD4+ T cells in melanoma. Profiling relied on immunoSEQ multiplex PCR, and the TCRdb table lists in-frame clones only, not all of them. Counted here are 90,000 to 130,000 clones, about 90% occurring once; the ten biggest clones make up around 3%. The material sequenced was peripheral blood. These receptors all come from a human donor with melanoma.

The chain combines TRBV5-1 with TRBJ2-3, with TRBD2 matching over 13 bases. V was clipped by 4 bases and J by 9 bases; unmatched bases: 11. The V gene's germline CDR1 is SGHRS and CDR2 YFSETQ. This CDR3 is built from 16 residues. The CDR3 spells CASSRGLAGATSTQYF. The CDR3 DNA sequence: TGCGCCAGCAGCCGCGGACTAGCGGGAGCGACCAGCACGCAGTATTTT.

This chain uses TRBV30 with TRBJ2-7; D call uncertain. CDR1 is GTSNPN and CDR2 is SVGIG in the germline V gene (reference sequence). The CDR3 consists of 14 residues. Trimming cost V 2 bases and J 3 bases, with 14 bases left between them. CDR3 nucleotide sequence: TGTGCCTGGAGTCCCGAGGAAGGGTACTACGAGCAGTACTTC. Protein: CAWSPEEGYYEQYF.

This sequence joins TRBV29-1 and TRBJ2-5; 7 bases line up with TRBD2. With the DNA end fitting TRBJ2-7 better, the J assignment may be wrong. The CDR3 is 10 residues long. Germline values: CDR1 SQVTM, CDR2 ANQGSEA. Here the CDR3 reads CSVGGYEQYF. CDR3 sequence (DNA): TGCAGCGTGGGGGGGTACGAGCAGTACTTC.